The clone carrying this T cell receptor (beta chain) was observed a few times. The antigen is not known. This entry belongs to a study of CD8 T cells in ankylosing spondylitis. Study-level results: Disease-linked clones bore a CD8+ phenotype and were relatively rare in peripheral blood. In synovial fluid and blood from reactive arthritis, some motif variants were previously reported.

V dropped 5 bases and J dropped 0 bases, with 13 bases sitting between them. The CDR3 spans 15 residues. CDR1 is SEHNR, CDR2 FQNEAQ, per germline (reference sequence). TCRdb independently ran MiXCR on the 5' RACE reads; one entry per CDR3 protein. The table lists hundreds of thousands of distinct CDR3 sequences, approximately 22% of them singletons, with about 12% in the top ten. This sequence joins TRBV7-9 and TRBJ1-2; unclear D gene. The clonotype comes from a male donor with ankylosing spondylitis or in good health (not recorded which). Sequencing was performed on blood, either unsorted or a sorted T cell fraction (not recorded which). The CDR3 DNA reads as TGTGCCAGCAGCCTACTCTTGTCATCTAACTATGGCTACACCTTC. Translated, it gives CASSLLLSSNYGYTF.